In this sample, the clone carrying this T cell receptor beta chain turned up a few times. Its target is not known. The study reverse transcribed the entire isolated RNA, so it sequenced expressed TCRB transcripts. Assay: immunoSEQ multiplex PCR; the TCRdb copy retains only in-frame clones and omits some. The data contain about 47,000 clones, just under 45% of them singletons. The data are from a study of beta chain features in type 1 diabetes. Findings and limits, study-wide: A closer apparent resemblance between naive, central memory and Treg TCRB repertoires was seen in patients than in healthy donors. TCRB CDR3s from Type 1 diabetes patients were moderately but significantly shorter in all four CD4+ subsets. The influence of HLA type on TCRB rearrangement stayed undetermined.

Sequenced input: stem cell memory CD4+ T cells from blood. The receptor was isolated from a young man with type 1 diabetes.

CDR3 protein: CASSATYEQYF. In DNA, the CDR3 is TGTGCCAGCAGCGCGACCTACGAGCAGTACTTC. The chain employs TRBV7-9 and TRBJ2-7; unclear D gene. CDR1 is SEHNR and CDR2 is FQNEAQ in the germline V gene (reference sequence). This CDR3 has 11 amino acids. With 5 bases removed from V and 2 bases from J, the gap between germline ends came to 4 bases.